This TCR beta chain was sequenced in a study of Graves' ophthalmopathy and Graves' hyperthyroidism. RNA transcripts were the template, and TCR beta CDR3 regions were amplified from them. First-round RT-PCR relied on HTBI primers, and a second-round multiplex PCR came next. One entry per CDR3 protein results from TCRdb running MiXCR on the multiplex PCR reads. The table shows over 450,000 distinct CDR3 sequences, with approximately 14% occurring only once. Remarks on this clonotype: Its antigen remains unknown.

The CDR3 runs to 11 residues. Germline V gene data show CDR1 as LGHDT and CDR2 as YNNKEL (reference sequence). V dropped 2 bases and J dropped 4 bases, with 2 bases sitting between them. Thyroid ultrasound, orbital computed tomography, TRAb, serum thyroxine and clinical symptoms formed the basis of diagnosis. 8.5 to 10 ml of fresh blood yielded the PBMCs by density gradient. General observations from the study: As the model predicted ophthalmopathy progression, it achieved a sensitivity of 70% to 71% and a specificity of about 78%.

The receptor was isolated from a young woman with Graves' ophthalmopathy. The sample comprised blood. This sequence joins TRBV3-1 and TRBJ1-2; D gene uncertain. The CDR3: CASSQLYGYTF. For the CDR3, the DNA is TGTGCCAGCAGCCAACTCTATGGCTACACCTTC.